This TCR beta chain was observed in a study of human thymus T cells. Regarding the study as a whole: Related work found strong thymic repertoire overlap between unrelated individuals. In thymic and blood repertoires alike, V and J usage looked biased.

Using immunoSEQ multiplex PCR, the repertoire was profiled, and TCRdb retains in-frame clones only, with some absent. The profile shows 60,000 to 75,000 clones, roughly 94% of them singletons. Concerning this clone: The antigen is not known.

Corrective heart surgery yielded the resections from which the thymus tissue came. Infants, healthy and Finnish, who were having corrective surgery for congenital heart defects served as donors. The CDR3 covers 13 residues. The V and J ends lost 0 bases and 7 bases respectively, with 10 bases between them. CDR1 and CDR2 (germline): LNHNV, YYDKDF (reference sequence). The sequence came from a girl under three years old with a congenital heart defect but otherwise immunologically healthy. Sequencing was done on a sample of thymus tissue. V gene TRBV15 combines with J gene TRBJ2-7, with no clear D. The CDR3 DNA reads as TGTGCCACCAGCAGAGAAGGGAAGCGTGAGCAGTACTTC. Its translation: CATSREGKREQYF.